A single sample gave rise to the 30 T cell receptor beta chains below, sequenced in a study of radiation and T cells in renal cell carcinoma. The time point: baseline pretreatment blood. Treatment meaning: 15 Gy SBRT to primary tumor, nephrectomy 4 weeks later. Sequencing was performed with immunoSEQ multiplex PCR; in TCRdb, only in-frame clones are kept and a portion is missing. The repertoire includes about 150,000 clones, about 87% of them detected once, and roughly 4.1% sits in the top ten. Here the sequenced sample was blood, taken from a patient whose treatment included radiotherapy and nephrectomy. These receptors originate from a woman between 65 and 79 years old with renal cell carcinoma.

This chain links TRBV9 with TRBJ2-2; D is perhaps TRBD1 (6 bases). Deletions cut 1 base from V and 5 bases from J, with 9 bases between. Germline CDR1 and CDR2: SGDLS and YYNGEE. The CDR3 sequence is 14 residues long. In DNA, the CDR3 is TGTGCCAGCAGCGTACTACAGGGTACCGGGGAGCTGTTTTTT. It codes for CASSVLQGTGELFF.

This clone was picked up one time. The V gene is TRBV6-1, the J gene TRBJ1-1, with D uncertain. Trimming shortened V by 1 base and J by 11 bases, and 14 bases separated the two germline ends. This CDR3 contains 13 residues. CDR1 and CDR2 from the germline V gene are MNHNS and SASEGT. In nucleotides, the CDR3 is TGTGCCAGCAGTGAAGGTGTGTGGCCGTGGGCTTTCTTT. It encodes CASSEGVWPWAFF.

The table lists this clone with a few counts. The CDR3 reads CASSLLDRDGYTF. The CDR3 coding sequence is TGTGCCAGCAGCTTATTGGACAGGGATGGCTACACCTTC. V usage is TRBV7-9 and J usage is TRBJ1-2, with 8 bases aligning to TRBD1. From germline, CDR1 is SEHNR and CDR2 FQNEAQ (reference sequence). Losses at the gene ends were 2 bases for V and 6 bases for J; bases not matched to a gene: 2. This CDR3 spans 13 amino acids.

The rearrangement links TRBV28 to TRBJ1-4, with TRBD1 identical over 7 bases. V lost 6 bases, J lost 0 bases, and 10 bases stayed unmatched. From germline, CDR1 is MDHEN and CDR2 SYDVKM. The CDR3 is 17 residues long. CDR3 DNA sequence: TGTGCCAGCAGCCCATCTAAACAGGGGCCAACTAATGAAAAACTGTTTTTT. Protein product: CASSPSKQGPTNEKLFF.

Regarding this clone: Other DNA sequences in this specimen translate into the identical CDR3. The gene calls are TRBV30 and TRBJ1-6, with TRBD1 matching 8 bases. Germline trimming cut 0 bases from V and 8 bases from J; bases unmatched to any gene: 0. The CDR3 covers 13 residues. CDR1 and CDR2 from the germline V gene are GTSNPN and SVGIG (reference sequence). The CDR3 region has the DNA TGTGCCTGGAGTGTACAGGGGGATTCACCCCTCCACTTT. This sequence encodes CAWSVQGDSPLHF. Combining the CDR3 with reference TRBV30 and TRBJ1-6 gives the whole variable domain SQTIHQWPATLVQPVGSPLSLECTVEGTSNPNLYWYRQAAGRGLQLLFYSVGIGQISSEVPQNLSASRPQDRQFILSSKKLLLSDSGFYLCAWSVQGDSPLHFGNGTRLTVT.

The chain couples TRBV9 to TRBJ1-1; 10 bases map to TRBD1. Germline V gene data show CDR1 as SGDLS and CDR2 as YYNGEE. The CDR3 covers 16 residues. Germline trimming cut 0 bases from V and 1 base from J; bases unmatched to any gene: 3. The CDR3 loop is CASSVGQGAWNTEAFF. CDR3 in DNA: TGTGCCAGCAGCGTAGGACAGGGGGCTTGGAACACTGAAGCTTTCTTT.

This CDR3 reads CAQVLKSGAQTNTGELFF. DNA of the CDR3: TGTGCCCAGGTCCTTAAGTCAGGAGCACAAACGAACACCGGGGAGCTGTTTTTT. This chain joins TRBV30 and TRBJ2-2; D is uncertain. The V end lost 8 bases, the J end lost 0 bases, and 25 bases lay between the germline ends. The length of the CDR3 is 18 residues. From germline, CDR1 is GTSNPN and CDR2 SVGIG (reference sequence).

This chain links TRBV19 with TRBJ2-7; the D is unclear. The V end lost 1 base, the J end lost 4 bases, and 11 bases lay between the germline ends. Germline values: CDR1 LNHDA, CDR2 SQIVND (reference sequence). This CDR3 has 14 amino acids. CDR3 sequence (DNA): TGTGCCAGTAGTATAGCCCGAGGAGATTACGAGCAGTACTTC. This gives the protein CASSIARGDYEQYF.

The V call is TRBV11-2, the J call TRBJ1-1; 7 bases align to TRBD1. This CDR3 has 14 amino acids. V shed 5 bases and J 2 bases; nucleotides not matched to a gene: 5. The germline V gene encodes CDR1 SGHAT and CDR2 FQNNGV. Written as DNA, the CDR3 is TGTGCCAGCAGCCCTGACAGGGTAAACACTGAAGCTTTCTTT. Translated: CASSPDRVNTEAFF.

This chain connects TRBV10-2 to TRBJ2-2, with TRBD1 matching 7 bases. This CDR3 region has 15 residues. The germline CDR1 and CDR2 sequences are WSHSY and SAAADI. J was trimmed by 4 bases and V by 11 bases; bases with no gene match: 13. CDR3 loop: CAHHRGPGGTGELFF. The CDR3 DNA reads TGCGCCCACCACCGGGGACCAGGGGGCACCGGGGAGCTGTTTTTT.

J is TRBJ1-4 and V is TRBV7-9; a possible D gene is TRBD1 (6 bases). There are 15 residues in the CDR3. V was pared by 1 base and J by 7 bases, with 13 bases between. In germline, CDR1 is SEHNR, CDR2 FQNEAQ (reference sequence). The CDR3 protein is CASSLEETRGEKLFF. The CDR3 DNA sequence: TGTGCCAGCAGCTTAGAGGAAACCAGGGGTGAAAAACTGTTTTTT.

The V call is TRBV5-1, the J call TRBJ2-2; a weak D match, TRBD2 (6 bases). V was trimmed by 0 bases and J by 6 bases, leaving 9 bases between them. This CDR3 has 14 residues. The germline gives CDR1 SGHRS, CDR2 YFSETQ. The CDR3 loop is CASSLARGAGELFF. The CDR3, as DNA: TGCGCCAGCAGCTTGGCCCGCGGGGCCGGGGAGCTGTTTTTT.

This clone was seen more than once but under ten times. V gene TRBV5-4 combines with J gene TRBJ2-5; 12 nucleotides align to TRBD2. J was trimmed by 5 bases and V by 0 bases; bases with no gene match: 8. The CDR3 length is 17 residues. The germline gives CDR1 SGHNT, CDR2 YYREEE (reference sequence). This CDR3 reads CASSLGASGGAGETQYF. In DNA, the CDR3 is TGTGCCAGCAGCTTGGGGGCTAGCGGGGGGGCCGGTGAGACCCAGTACTTC.

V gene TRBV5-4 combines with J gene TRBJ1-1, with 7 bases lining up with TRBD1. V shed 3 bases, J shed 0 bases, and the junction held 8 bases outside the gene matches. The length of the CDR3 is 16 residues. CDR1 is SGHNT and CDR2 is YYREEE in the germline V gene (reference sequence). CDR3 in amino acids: CASSWGAGGVNTEAFF. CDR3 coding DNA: TGTGCCAGCAGCTGGGGGGCAGGGGGAGTGAACACTGAAGCTTTCTTT.

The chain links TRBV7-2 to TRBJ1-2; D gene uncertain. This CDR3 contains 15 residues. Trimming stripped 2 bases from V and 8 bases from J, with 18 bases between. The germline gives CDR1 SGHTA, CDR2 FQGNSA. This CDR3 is CASSLTSSGVSGYTF. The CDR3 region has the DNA TGTGCCAGCAGCTTAACGTCCAGTGGGGTATCAGGCTACACCTTC.

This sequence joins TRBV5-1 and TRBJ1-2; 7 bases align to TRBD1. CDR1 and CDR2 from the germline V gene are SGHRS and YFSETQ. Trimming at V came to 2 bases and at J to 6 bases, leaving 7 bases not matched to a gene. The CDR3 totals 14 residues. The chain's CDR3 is CASSLSRDRDGYTF. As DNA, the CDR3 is TGCGCCAGCAGCTTAAGCCGGGACAGAGATGGCTACACCTTC.

CDR3 DNA sequence: TGTGCCAGCAGTCAGCAGGCCACAGATACGCAGTATTTT. Its translation: CASSQQATDTQYF. The rearrangement joins TRBV6-5 to TRBJ2-3; D gene uncertain. The germline V and J ends were trimmed by 5 bases and 2 bases, with 8 bases remaining between them. The germline V gene has CDR1 MNHEY and CDR2 SVGAGI. The CDR3 contains 13 residues.

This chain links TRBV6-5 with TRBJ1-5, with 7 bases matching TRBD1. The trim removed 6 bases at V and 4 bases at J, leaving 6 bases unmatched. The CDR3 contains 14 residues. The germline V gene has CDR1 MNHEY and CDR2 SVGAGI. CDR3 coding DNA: TGTGCCAGCAGCGACAGGGCTTCTAATCAGCCCCAGCATTTT. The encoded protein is CASSDRASNQPQHF.

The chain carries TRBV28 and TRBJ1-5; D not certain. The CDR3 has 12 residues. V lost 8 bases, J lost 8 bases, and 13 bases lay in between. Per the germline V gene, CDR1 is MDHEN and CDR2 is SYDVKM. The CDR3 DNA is TGTGCCAGCCAAACCGGAATGAAGCCCCAGCATTTT. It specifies CASQTGMKPQHF.

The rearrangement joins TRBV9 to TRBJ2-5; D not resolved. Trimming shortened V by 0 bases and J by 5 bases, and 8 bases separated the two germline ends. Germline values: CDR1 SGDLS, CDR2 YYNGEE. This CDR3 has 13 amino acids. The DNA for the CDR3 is TGTGCCAGCAGCGTAGCGGCCGGGGAGACCCAGTACTTC. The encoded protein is CASSVAAGETQYF.

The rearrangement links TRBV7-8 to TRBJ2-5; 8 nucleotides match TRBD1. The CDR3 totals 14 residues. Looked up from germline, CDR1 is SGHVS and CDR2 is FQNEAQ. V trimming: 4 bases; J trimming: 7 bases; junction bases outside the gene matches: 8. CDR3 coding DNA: TGTGCCAGCAGCTCCCAGACAGGGGAAGGGACCCAGTACTTC. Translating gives CASSSQTGEGTQYF.

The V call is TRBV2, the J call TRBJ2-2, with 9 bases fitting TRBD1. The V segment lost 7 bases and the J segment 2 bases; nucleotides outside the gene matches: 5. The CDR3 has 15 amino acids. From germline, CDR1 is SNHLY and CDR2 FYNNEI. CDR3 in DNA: TGTGCCAGCACTAGGGGACAGGGCAACACCGGGGAGCTGTTTTTT. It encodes CASTRGQGNTGELFF.

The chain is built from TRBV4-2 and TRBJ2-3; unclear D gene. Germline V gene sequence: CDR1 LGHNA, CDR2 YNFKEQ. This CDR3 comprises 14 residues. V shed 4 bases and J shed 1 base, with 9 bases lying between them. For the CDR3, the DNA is TGTGCCAGCAGCCTTTCCACCGGCACAGATACGCAGTATTTT. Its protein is CASSLSTGTDTQYF.

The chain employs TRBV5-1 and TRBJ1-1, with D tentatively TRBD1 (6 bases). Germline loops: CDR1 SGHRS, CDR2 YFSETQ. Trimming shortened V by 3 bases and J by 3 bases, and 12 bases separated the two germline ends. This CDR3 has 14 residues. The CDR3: CASSSDPGDTEAFF. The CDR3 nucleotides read TGCGCCAGCAGCTCCGACCCAGGGGACACTGAAGCTTTCTTT.

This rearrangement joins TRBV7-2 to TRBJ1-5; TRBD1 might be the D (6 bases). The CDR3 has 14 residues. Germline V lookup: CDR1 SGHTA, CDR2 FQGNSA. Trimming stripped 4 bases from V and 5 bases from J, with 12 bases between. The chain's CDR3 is CASSSQGSDQPQHF. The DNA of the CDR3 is TGTGCCAGCAGCTCTCAGGGGTCGGATCAGCCCCAGCATTTT.

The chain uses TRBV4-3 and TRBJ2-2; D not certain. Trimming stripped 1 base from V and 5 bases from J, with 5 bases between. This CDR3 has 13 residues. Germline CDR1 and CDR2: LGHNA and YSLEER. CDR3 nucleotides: TGCGCCAGCAGCCAAGTGCGGACCGGGGAGCTGTTTTTT. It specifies CASSQVRTGELFF.

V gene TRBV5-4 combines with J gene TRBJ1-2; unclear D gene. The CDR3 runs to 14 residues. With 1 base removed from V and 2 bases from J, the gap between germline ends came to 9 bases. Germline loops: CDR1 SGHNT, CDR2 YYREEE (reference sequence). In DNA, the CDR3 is TGTGCCAGCAGCTTGTACGCGGTCAACTATGGCTACACCTTC. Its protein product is CASSLYAVNYGYTF.

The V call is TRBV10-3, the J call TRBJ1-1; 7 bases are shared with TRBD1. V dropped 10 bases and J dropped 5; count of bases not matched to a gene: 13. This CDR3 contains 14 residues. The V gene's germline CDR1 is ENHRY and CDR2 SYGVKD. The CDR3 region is CATISKQGYTEAFF. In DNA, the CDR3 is TGTGCCACAATATCCAAACAGGGGTATACTGAAGCTTTCTTT.

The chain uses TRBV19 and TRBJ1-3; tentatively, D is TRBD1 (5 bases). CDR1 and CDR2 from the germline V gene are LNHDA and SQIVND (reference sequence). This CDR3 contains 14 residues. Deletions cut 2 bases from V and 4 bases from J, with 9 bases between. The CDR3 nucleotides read TGTGCCAGTAGTATAAGGGGTCCCGGAAACACCATATATTTT. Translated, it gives CASSIRGPGNTIYF.

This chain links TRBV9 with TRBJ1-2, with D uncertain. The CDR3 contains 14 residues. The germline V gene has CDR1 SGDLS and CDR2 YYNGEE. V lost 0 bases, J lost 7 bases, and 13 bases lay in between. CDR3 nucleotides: TGTGCCAGCAGCGTAGTTCGGGAGGGAGGTGGCTACACCTTC. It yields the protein CASSVVREGGGYTF.